The 25 T cell receptor beta chains listed next were all sequenced from one sample in a study of blood T cell repertoires in COVID-19. Only in-frame clones appear in the TCRdb table, and some are missing; sequencing was by immunoSEQ multiplex PCR. The sample includes some 200,000 clones, around 80% of them seen just once. Material for sequencing was peripheral blood. These receptor sequences come from a woman in her thirties or forties who had recovered from COVID-19.

This rearrangement joins TRBV19 to TRBJ2-3, with D tentatively TRBD1 (5 bases). Germline CDR1 LNHDA, CDR2 SQIVND (reference sequence). The V end lost 3 bases, the J end lost 3 bases, and 10 bases lay between the germline ends. The CDR3 runs to 14 residues. The CDR3 nucleotides read TGTGCCAGTAGTATCGGCAGGGTTACAGATACGCAGTATTTT. It is translated as CASSIGRVTDTQYF.

The rearrangement joins TRBV5-1 to TRBJ1-1, with 8 bases aligning to TRBD1. V lost 3 bases, J lost 5 bases, and 9 bases stayed unmatched. Per the germline V gene, CDR1 is SGHRS and CDR2 is YFSETQ. CDR3 length: 15 amino acids. This CDR3 is CASSSRTTGGTEAFF. The DNA for the CDR3 is TGCGCCAGCAGCTCCAGAACCACAGGGGGAACTGAAGCTTTCTTT. Full variable domain (rest looked up from reference TRBV5-1 and TRBJ1-1): KAGVTQTPRYLIKTRGQQVTLSCSPISGHRSVSWYQQTPGQGLQFLFEYFSETQRNKGNFPGRFSGRQFSNSRSEMNVSTLELGDSALYLCASSSRTTGGTEAFFGQGTRLTVV.

The chain employs TRBV28 and TRBJ1-3; a weak D match, TRBD1 (6 bases). V shed 7 bases and J shed 4 bases, with 17 bases lying between them. This CDR3 has 15 amino acids. The germline V gene encodes CDR1 MDHEN and CDR2 SYDVKM. Here the CDR3 reads CASIQGGREGNTIYF. The CDR3 DNA reads as TGTGCCAGCATTCAAGGGGGTCGGGAAGGAAACACCATATATTTT. Supplemented by reference TRBV28 and TRBJ1-3, the full variable domain reads DVKVTQSSRYLVKRTGEKVFLECVQDMDHENMFWYRQDPGLGLRLIYFSYDVKMKEKGDIPEGYSVSREKKERFSLILESASTNQTSMYLCASIQGGREGNTIYFGEGSWLTVV.

In this sample, this clone turned up a few times. The J gene is TRBJ1-2, the V gene TRBV19; 7 nucleotides match TRBD1. The junction had 7 bases not matched to a gene; V was cut back by 4 bases and J by 8 bases. Germline V gene lookup returns CDR1 LNHDA and CDR2 SQIVND (reference sequence). The CDR3 runs to 13 residues. The CDR3 here is CASSTSTGHGYTF. CDR3 sequence (DNA): TGTGCCAGTAGTACGTCGACAGGGCACGGCTACACCTTC.

CDR3 sequence (DNA): TGTGCCAGCAGCGTTCTCCCCTCGGATCAGCCCCAGCATTTT. Amino acids: CASSVLPSDQPQHF. The gene calls are TRBV9 and TRBJ1-5; D is ambiguous. The V and J ends lost 2 bases and 5 bases respectively, with 11 bases between them. This CDR3 spans 14 amino acids. Germline CDR1 is SGDLS and CDR2 is YYNGEE.

This chain links TRBV11-3 with TRBJ2-7; perhaps TRBD1 as D (6 bases). This CDR3 is built from 13 residues. The V end lost 1 base, the J end lost 7 bases, and 11 bases lay between the germline ends. CDR1 is SGHNT, CDR2 YENEEA, per germline. The chain's CDR3 is CASSLGTVREQYF. CDR3 nucleotide sequence: TGTGCCAGCAGCTTAGGGACAGTTCGGGAGCAGTACTTC. Full variable domain (outside the CDR3, taken from reference TRBV11-3 and TRBJ2-7): EAGVVQSPRYKIIEKKQPVAFWCNPISGHNTLYWYLQNLGQGPELLIRYENEEAVDDSQLPKDRFSAERLKGVDSTLKIQPAELGDSAVYLCASSLGTVREQYFGPGTRLTVT.

Concerning this clone itself: The junction does not match germline at one end; this may be a read error. The rearrangement joins TRBV2 to TRBJ1-5; the D is unclear. The CDR3 is 14 amino acids. CDR1 SNHLY and CDR2 FYNNEI come from the germline V gene. The CDR3: CASIESNSDQPQHF. The CDR3 DNA is TGTGCCAGCATAGAGAGCAATAGCGATCAGCCCCAGCATTTT.

The chain is built from TRBV6-1 and TRBJ1-5; D possibly corresponds to TRBD1 (6 bases). Germline CDR1 is MNHNS and CDR2 is SASEGT. Trimming removed 2 bases at V and 1 base at J, with 12 bases between. The CDR3 contains 16 residues. CDR3 amino acids: CASSEKGGASNQPQHF. The CDR3 bases are TGTGCCAGCAGTGAAAAAGGGGGGGCAAGCAATCAGCCCCAGCATTTT.

The chain's CDR3 is CASSLDRGNQPQHF. CDR3 DNA: TGTGCCAGCAGCTTAGACAGGGGCAATCAGCCCCAGCATTTT. The chain has TRBV7-6 and TRBJ1-5; TRBD1 might be the D (6 bases). Germline V gene data show CDR1 as SGHVS and CDR2 as FNYEAQ. V lost 1 base, J lost 2 bases, and 6 bases lay in between. CDR3 size: 14 residues.

This clone was observed a single time. The CDR3 protein is CASSQERDRGGYTF. The CDR3, as DNA: TGCGCCAGCAGCCAAGAACGGGACAGGGGTGGCTACACCTTC. This chain connects TRBV4-3 to TRBJ1-2, with 10 bases lining up with TRBD1. The CDR3 has 14 amino acids. Germline-derived CDR1 and CDR2 are LGHNA and YSLEER. After removal of 0 bases from V and 7 bases from J, the junction contained 2 bases not matched to a gene.

This chain uses TRBV7-9 with TRBJ2-7; a weak D match, TRBD1 (7 bases). Germline values: CDR1 SEHNR, CDR2 FQNEAQ (reference sequence). This CDR3 comprises 14 residues. V lost 2 bases and J lost 10, with 18 bases in between. In nucleotides, the CDR3 is TGTGCCAGCAGCTTACCGGGAGAGGGACAGAGCCAGTACTTC. Amino acid sequence: CASSLPGEGQSQYF. The full variable domain, its missing parts supplied by reference TRBV7-9 and TRBJ2-7, is DTGVSQNPRHKITKRGQNVTFRCDPISEHNRLYWYRQTLGQGPEFLTYFQNEAQLEKSRLLSDRFSAERPKGSFSTLEIQRTEQGDSAMYLCASSLPGEGQSQYFGPGTRLTVT.

The chain couples TRBV9 to TRBJ2-1; 9 bases are shared with TRBD2. Trimming at V came to 2 bases and at J to 10 bases, leaving 13 bases not matched to a gene. The CDR3 sequence is 16 residues long. CDR1 SGDLS and CDR2 YYNGEE come from the germline V gene. The CDR3 DNA reads TGTGCCAGCAGCGTGAGTGGCGGGGGGGACCCTCGGGAGCAGTTCTTC. It yields the protein CASSVSGGGDPREQFF.

This chain links TRBV27 with TRBJ2-7; D call uncertain. From germline, CDR1 is MNHEY and CDR2 SMNVEV (reference sequence). The CDR3 length is 15 residues. Trimming pared 1 base from V and 3 bases from J, leaving 13 bases between. For the CDR3, the DNA is TGTGCCAGCAGTTTATTCACCGGGTCCGGCTACGAGCAGTACTTC. It translates to CASSLFTGSGYEQYF.

This clone showed up just a few times. The chain is built from TRBV7-8 and TRBJ1-5, with D uncertain. Germline V CDR1 and CDR2: SGHVS, FQNEAQ. V was pared by 1 base and J by 7 bases, with 11 bases between. The CDR3 runs to 14 residues. CDR3 bases: TGTGCCAGCAGCTTAGGAGGGCAACTACAGCCCCAGCATTTT. Translated, it gives CASSLGGQLQPQHF. The full variable domain, its missing parts supplied by reference TRBV7-8 and TRBJ1-5, is GAGVSQSPRYKVAKRGQDVALRCDPISGHVSLFWYQQALGQGPEFLTYFQNEAQLDKSGLPSDRFFAERPEGSVSTLKIQRTQQEDSAVYLCASSLGGQLQPQHFGDGTRLSIL.

The chain joins TRBV6-5 to TRBJ1-1; D unclear. V shed 4 bases and J shed 0 bases, with 9 bases lying between them. In germline, CDR1 is MNHEY, CDR2 SVGAGI. The CDR3 is 14 residues long. The CDR3 DNA reads TGTGCCAGCAGTTTGTCAGGTTTGAACACTGAAGCTTTCTTT. The encoded protein is CASSLSGLNTEAFF.

Notes on this clone: Other DNA variants within this sample encode the same CDR3. CDR3 sequence (DNA): TGTGCCAGCTCACCGGACAGGAATCAGCCCCAGCATTTT. Its translation is CASSPDRNQPQHF. The rearrangement links TRBV18 to TRBJ1-5, with 7 bases identical to TRBD1. V lost 3 bases and J lost 4; bases outside the gene matches: 0. The germline gives CDR1 KGHSH, CDR2 LQKENI. The CDR3 has 13 amino acids.

The table lists this clone with many counts. The chain carries TRBV7-2 and TRBJ2-7, with D unresolved. V lost 6 bases, J lost 0 bases, and 12 bases lay in between. Per the germline V gene, CDR1 is SGHTA and CDR2 is FQGNSA. The CDR3 totals 14 residues. The CDR3 here is CASSGTAGSYEQYF. For the CDR3, the DNA is TGTGCCAGCAGTGGAACCGCAGGCTCCTACGAGCAGTACTTC.

This rearrangement joins TRBV5-1 to TRBJ1-2; 7 bases are a match to TRBD1. Germline loops: CDR1 SGHRS, CDR2 YFSETQ. The CDR3 has 12 residues. The V segment lost 3 bases and the J segment 6 bases; nucleotides outside the gene matches: 2. The CDR3 region is CASSSGQDGYTF. As DNA, the CDR3 is TGCGCCAGCAGCTCAGGACAGGATGGCTACACCTTC.

Comment on this clone: This sample also contains other DNA sequences that code for the same CDR3. This rearrangement joins TRBV2 to TRBJ1-6; 9 bases fit TRBD1. Germline V lookup: CDR1 SNHLY, CDR2 FYNNEI. Losses at the gene ends were 2 bases for V and 8 bases for J; bases not matched to a gene: 1. This CDR3 is 14 amino acids long. The CDR3 region is CASSEWDRDSPLHF. The CDR3 nucleotides are TGTGCCAGCAGTGAATGGGACAGGGATTCACCCCTCCACTTT.

The chain employs TRBV24-1 and TRBJ2-1; no definite D call. Deletions cut 4 bases from V and 2 bases from J, with 8 bases between. The germline V gene has CDR1 KGHDR and CDR2 SFDVKD. CDR3 length: 14 amino acids. This CDR3 reads CATSDENPYNEQFF. The CDR3 nucleotides are TGTGCCACCAGTGACGAGAACCCCTACAATGAGCAGTTCTTC.

The chain recombines TRBV19 with TRBJ2-3; D is undetermined. There are 13 residues in the CDR3. Deletions cut 5 bases from V and 1 base from J, with 7 bases between. Germline CDR1 reads LNHDA; CDR2 reads SQIVND (reference sequence). The CDR3 protein is CASSPPGTDTQYF. The CDR3 DNA follows: TGTGCCAGTAGTCCCCCCGGCACAGATACGCAGTATTTT.

The CDR3 DNA reads TGTGCCAGCTCACCGGAAGAGGGCGCGAACACCGGGGAGCTGTTTTTT. This gives the protein CASSPEEGANTGELFF. V and J are TRBV18 and TRBJ2-2, with D possibly matching TRBD2 (5 bases). This CDR3 spans 16 amino acids. The V gene lost 3 bases and the J gene lost 0 bases, with 11 bases spanning the gap. Germline values: CDR1 KGHSH, CDR2 LQKENI.

The genes are TRBV7-3 and TRBJ2-1; D perhaps matches TRBD1 (5 bases). With 3 bases removed from V and 9 bases from J, the gap between germline ends came to 12 bases. Germline V CDR1 and CDR2: SGHTA, FQGTGA. This CDR3 is built from 13 residues. The CDR3 DNA reads TGTGCCAGCAGCTTCGGTGAAAGGGGTGAGCAGTTCTTC. This gives the protein CASSFGERGEQFF.

V and J are TRBV6-2 or TRBV6-3 and TRBJ1-1; D possibly corresponds to TRBD1 (5 bases). From germline, CDR1 is MNHEY and CDR2 SVGEGT. The CDR3 runs to 13 residues. The V gene lost 0 bases and the J gene lost 4 bases, with 6 bases spanning the gap. DNA of the CDR3: TGTGCCAGCAGTTACTCGGGGGGCACTGAAGCTTTCTTT. Its protein is CASSYSGGTEAFF.

This chain joins TRBV7-9 and TRBJ2-7, with D perhaps matching TRBD1 (5 bases). Per germline, CDR1 SEHNR and CDR2 FQNEAQ (reference sequence). This CDR3 is built from 15 residues. V lost 1 base to trimming and J lost 3 bases, with 13 bases between them. The CDR3 nucleotides are TGTGCCAGCAGCTTAGTGAGCGCGACAGACTACGAGCAGTACTTC. Its translation: CASSLVSATDYEQYF.